The T cell receptor (beta chain) under discussion was sequenced for a study of blood T cells in healthy people across ages. About this clonotype itself: Its antigen remains unidentified.

Study findings and constraints: Total diversity from one million sequenced T cells was likely underestimated.

CDR3 length: 16 residues. V lost 2 bases and J lost 9, with 20 bases in between. Germline CDR1 reads MDHEN; CDR2 reads SYDVKM. Using a J-beta primer mix together with a sample-barcoded 5' primer, a second PCR was run for roughly 6 to 11 cycles. TCRdb independently ran MiXCR on the 5' RACE reads; one entry per CDR3 protein. The table has about 670,000 distinct CDR3 sequences, 45% to 60% seen once. The chain is built from TRBV28 and TRBJ2-1, with D possibly called TRBD1 or TRBD2 (5 bases each). The sequence derives from an elderly woman in good health. Sequencing input: blood. The CDR3 sequence is CASSLVRGLRGAEQFF. As DNA, the CDR3 is TGTGCCAGCAGTTTAGTTCGTGGGTTGAGGGGCGCTGAGCAGTTCTTC.